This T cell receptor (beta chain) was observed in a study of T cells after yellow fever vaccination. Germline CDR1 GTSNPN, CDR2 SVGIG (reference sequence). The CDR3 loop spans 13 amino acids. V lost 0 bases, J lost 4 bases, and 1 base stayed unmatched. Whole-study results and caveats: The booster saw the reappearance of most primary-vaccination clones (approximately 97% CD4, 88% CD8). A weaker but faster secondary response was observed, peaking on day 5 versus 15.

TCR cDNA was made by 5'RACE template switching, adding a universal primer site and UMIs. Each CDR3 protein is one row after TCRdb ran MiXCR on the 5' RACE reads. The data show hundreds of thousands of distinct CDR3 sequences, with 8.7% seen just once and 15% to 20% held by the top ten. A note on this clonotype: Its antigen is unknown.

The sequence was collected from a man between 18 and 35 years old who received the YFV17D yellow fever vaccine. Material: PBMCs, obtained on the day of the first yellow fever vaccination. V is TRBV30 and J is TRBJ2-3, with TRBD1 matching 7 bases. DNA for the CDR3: TGTGCCTGGAGTGTAGGGGGCCCAGATACGCAGTATTTT. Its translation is CAWSVGGPDTQYF.